This passage covers 10 T cell receptor beta chains from one sample sequenced in a study of blood T cell repertoires in COVID-19. The protocol was immunoSEQ multiplex PCR, while the TCRdb copy is restricted to in-frame clones and leaves out a portion. Counted here are approximately 210,000 clones, 75% to 90% occurring once; the ten biggest clones make up 2% to 2.5%. Sequencing used PBMCs or T cells enriched from blood (not recorded which). The origin of the receptors is a woman aged 25 to 39 who had recovered from COVID-19.

The chain joins TRBV2 to TRBJ1-1, with D uncertain. With 7 bases removed from V and 3 bases from J, the gap between germline ends came to 18 bases. Per germline, CDR1 SNHLY and CDR2 FYNNEI. The CDR3 loop spans 15 amino acids. The CDR3 DNA reads TGTGCCAGCATCAATCGACTATACCGGCACACTGAAGCTTTCTTT. Translation: CASINRLYRHTEAFF.

The V gene is TRBV30, the J gene TRBJ2-7; tentative D call: TRBD1 (6 bases). The ends were cut back, 5 bases at V and 2 bases at J, with 10 bases in the middle. The germline CDR1 and CDR2 sequences are GTSNPN and SVGIG (reference sequence). The CDR3 spans 12 residues. CDR3 nucleotides: TGTGCCTGGCAGGGGCCTACCTACGAGCAGTACTTC. Its protein is CAWQGPTYEQYF.

J is TRBJ1-4 and V is TRBV7-6; D unresolved. This CDR3 has 15 residues. The germline V gene has CDR1 SGHVS and CDR2 FNYEAQ. Trimming removed 1 base at V and 5 bases at J, with 11 bases between. The CDR3 reads CASSLESAANEKLFF. As DNA, the CDR3 is TGTGCCAGCAGCTTAGAGAGCGCAGCGAATGAAAAACTGTTTTTT.

The chain links TRBV7-2 to TRBJ1-5; unclear D gene. V lost 5 bases and J lost 0, with 8 bases in between. CDR1 SGHTA and CDR2 FQGNSA come from the germline V gene. CDR3 length: 14 amino acids. The CDR3 nucleotides read TGTGCCAGCAGCCCCGGTAGTAGCAATCAGCCCCAGCATTTT. This translates into CASSPGSSNQPQHF.

This chain joins TRBV5-4 and TRBJ1-4; 7 bases are a match to TRBD1. Germline V gene lookup returns CDR1 SGHNT and CDR2 YYREEE (reference sequence). The ends lost 7 bases at V and 8 bases at J; junction bases unmatched: 11. The CDR3 extends over 14 amino acids. The CDR3 DNA is TGTGCCAGCGGAGAACAGGGGAGCCGAGAAAAACTGTTTTTT. Protein product: CASGEQGSREKLFF.

The chain recombines TRBV19 with TRBJ1-2, with 7 bases identical to TRBD1. CDR3 length: 13 residues. The V gene end was trimmed by 5 bases and the J gene end by 8 bases; junction bases not matched to a gene: 8. CDR1 and CDR2 (germline): LNHDA, SQIVND (reference sequence). The CDR3 DNA reads as TGTGCCAGTAGTCCAGAACACAGGGGCGGCTACACCTTC. The encoded protein is CASSPEHRGGYTF.

This chain links TRBV2 with TRBJ2-7; no definite D call. CDR1 is SNHLY and CDR2 is FYNNEI in the germline V gene. V shed 3 bases and J shed 7 bases, with 13 bases lying between them. CDR3 length: 13 residues. The CDR3 DNA reads as TGTGCCAGCAGTGAGGCAGGTGGGCGAGAGCAGTACTTC. This encodes CASSEAGGREQYF.

The rearrangement joins TRBV12-3 or TRBV12-4 to TRBJ1-6, with D unresolved. V gave up 1 base and J gave up 8 bases, with 6 bases separating them. This CDR3 spans 13 amino acids. CDR3 coding DNA: TGTGCCAGCAGTTTAGTTCAGGATTCACCCCTCCACTTT. Amino acids: CASSLVQDSPLHF.

The CDR3 spells CASTMTGGGYGYTF. The CDR3 bases are TGTGCCAGCACCATGACAGGGGGCGGCTATGGCTACACCTTC. J is TRBJ1-2 and V is TRBV5-6; TRBD1 agrees at 10 bases. CDR1 SGHDT and CDR2 YYEEEE come from the germline V gene. The CDR3 is 14 residues long. Germline trimming cut 6 bases from V and 4 bases from J; bases unmatched to any gene: 6.

The V and J genes are TRBV29-1 and TRBJ1-1; a possible D gene is TRBD1 (6 bases). Trimming cost V 6 bases and J 1 base, with 12 bases left between them. The CDR3 spans 13 residues. Germline CDR1 reads SQVTM; CDR2 reads ANQGSEA. The CDR3 nucleotides are TGCAGCGTGGGGGCAGGGAGGAACACTGAAGCTTTCTTT. Its translation: CSVGAGRNTEAFF.